Listed here is a single TCR beta chain. The antigen is unknown. At one boundary the junction diverges from the germline segment, which might be a read error. Treatment here: around 19 received Ad26.COV2.S at low or high dose, single or two shots; about 5 received placebo; per-sample allocation not given. The samples date from day 63 after the first vaccine or placebo injection. The sample belongs to a study of Ad26.COV2.S vaccination and SARS-CoV-2 variants. Across the study: Ad26.COV2.S arm of COV1001 included the donor. Overall study findings and caveats: Substantial breadth was reported for post-vaccination spike-specific CD8+ and CD4+ T cells.

This CDR3 region has 13 residues. Germline CDR1 reads KGHDR; CDR2 reads SFDVKD. Clones were read by immunoSEQ multiplex PCR, and TCRdb kept only the in-frame ones, dropping some. The table lists some 400,000 clones, roughly 90% of them singletons, with 1.5% to 2% in the top ten. This chain connects TRBV24-1 to TRBJ1-1, with 8 positions matching TRBD1. The receptor's source is a person aged 18-65 years who received the Ad26.COV2.S COVID-19 vaccine or a placebo. The input for sequencing was peripheral blood, taken in a trial of Ad26.COV2.S vaccine versus placebo. The CDR3 here is CATRDFRGPEAFF. The CDR3 DNA reads as TGTGCCACCAGAGATTTCAGGGGGCCTGAAGCTTTCTTT.